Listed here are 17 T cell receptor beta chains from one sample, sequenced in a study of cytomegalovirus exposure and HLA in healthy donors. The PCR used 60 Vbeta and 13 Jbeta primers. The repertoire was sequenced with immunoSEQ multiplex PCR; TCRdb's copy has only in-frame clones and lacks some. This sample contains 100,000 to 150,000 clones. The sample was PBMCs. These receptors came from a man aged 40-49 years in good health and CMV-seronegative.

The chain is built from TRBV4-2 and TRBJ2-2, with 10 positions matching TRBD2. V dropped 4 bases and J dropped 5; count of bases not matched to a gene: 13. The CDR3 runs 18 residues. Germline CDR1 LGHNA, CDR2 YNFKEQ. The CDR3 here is CASSLRSLAGVGTGELFF. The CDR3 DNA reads TGTGCCAGCAGCCTACGCAGCCTAGCGGGAGTGGGTACCGGGGAGCTGTTTTTT.

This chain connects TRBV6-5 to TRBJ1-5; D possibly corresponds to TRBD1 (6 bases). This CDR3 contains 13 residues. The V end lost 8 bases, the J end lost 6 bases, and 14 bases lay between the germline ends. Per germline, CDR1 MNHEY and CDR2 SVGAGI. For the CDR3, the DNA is TGTGCCAGCGCGTTGGCCAGGGGTCAGCCCCAGCATTTT. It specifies CASALARGQPQHF.

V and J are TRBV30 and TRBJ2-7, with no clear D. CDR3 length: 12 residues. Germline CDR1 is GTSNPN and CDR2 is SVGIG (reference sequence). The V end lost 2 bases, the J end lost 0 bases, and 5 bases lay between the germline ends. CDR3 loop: CAWSPGSYEQYF. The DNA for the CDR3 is TGTGCCTGGAGTCCAGGCTCCTACGAGCAGTACTTC.

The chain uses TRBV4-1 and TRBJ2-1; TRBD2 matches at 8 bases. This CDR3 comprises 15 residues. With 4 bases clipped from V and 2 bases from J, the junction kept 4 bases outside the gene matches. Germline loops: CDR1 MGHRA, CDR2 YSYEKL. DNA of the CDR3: TGCGCCAGCAGCCGCGCGGGAGGAACCTACAATGAGCAGTTCTTC. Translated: CASSRAGGTYNEQFF.

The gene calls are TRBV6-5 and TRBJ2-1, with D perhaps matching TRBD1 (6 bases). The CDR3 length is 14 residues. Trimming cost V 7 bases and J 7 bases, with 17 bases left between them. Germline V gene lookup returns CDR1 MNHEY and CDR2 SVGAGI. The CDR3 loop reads CASTASGAGNEQFF. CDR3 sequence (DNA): TGTGCCAGCACCGCCTCAGGGGCTGGGAATGAGCAGTTCTTC.

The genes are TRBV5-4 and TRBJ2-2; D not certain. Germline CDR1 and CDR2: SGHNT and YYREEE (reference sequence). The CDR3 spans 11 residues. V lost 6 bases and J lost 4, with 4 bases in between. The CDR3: CASTSTGELFF. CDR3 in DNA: TGTGCCAGCACCTCCACCGGGGAGCTGTTTTTT. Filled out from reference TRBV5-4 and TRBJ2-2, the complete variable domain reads ETGVTQSPTHLIKTRGQQVTLRCSSQSGHNTVSWYQQALGQGPQFIFQYYREEENGRGNFPPRFSGLQFPNYSSELNVNALELDDSALYLCASTSTGELFFGEGSRLTVL.

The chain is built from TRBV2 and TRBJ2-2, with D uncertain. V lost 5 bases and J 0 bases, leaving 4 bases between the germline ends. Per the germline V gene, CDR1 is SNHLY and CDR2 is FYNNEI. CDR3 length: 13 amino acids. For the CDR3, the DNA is TGTGCCAGCAGTTCAGCGAACACCGGGGAGCTGTTTTTT. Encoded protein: CASSSANTGELFF.

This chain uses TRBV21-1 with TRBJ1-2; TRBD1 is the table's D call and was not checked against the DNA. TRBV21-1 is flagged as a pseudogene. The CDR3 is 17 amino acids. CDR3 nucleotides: TGTGCCAGCAGCAAAGAGGAATGGACAGGGACTAACTATGGCTACACCTTC. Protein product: CASSKEEWTGTNYGYTF.

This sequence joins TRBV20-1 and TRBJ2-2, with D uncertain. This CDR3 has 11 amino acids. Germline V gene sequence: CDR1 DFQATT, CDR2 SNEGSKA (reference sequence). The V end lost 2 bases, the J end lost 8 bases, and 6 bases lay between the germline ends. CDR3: CSARSTGELFF. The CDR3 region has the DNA TGCAGTGCTAGATCGACAGGGGAGCTGTTTTTT.

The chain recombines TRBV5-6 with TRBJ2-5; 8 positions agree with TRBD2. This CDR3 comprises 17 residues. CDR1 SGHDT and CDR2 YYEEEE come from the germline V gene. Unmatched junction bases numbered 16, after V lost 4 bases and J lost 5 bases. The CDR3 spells CASSPGLGYISAETQYF. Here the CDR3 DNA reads TGTGCCAGCAGCCCGGGACTAGGGTACATCTCTGCGGAGACCCAGTACTTC.

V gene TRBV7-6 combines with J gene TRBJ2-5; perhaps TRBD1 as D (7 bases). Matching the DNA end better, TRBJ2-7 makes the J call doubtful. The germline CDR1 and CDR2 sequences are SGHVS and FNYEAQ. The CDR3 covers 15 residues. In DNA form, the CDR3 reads TGTGCCAGCAGCTTATTACGGCCAGGGGGGAGCGAGCAGTACTTC. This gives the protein CASSLLRPGGSEQYF.

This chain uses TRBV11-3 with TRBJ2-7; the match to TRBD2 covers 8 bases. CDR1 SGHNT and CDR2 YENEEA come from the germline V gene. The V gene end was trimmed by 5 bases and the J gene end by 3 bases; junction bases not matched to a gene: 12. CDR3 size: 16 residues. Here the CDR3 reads CASSPPASGSSYEQYF. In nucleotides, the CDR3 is TGTGCCAGCAGCCCTCCCGCCAGCGGGAGCAGCTACGAGCAGTACTTC.

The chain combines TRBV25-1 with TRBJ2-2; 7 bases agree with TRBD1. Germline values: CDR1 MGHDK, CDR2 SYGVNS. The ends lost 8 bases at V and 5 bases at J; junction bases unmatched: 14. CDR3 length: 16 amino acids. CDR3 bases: TGTGCCAGCGGCCCCAAACAGGGGCGAGTTACCGGGGAGCTGTTTTTT. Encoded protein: CASGPKQGRVTGELFF.

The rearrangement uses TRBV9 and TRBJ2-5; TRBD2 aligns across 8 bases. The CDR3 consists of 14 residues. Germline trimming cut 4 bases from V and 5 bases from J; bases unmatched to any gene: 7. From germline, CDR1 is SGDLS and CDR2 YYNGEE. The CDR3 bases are TGTGCCAGCAGCTCGGGGGGGGAATGGGAGACCCAGTACTTC. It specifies CASSSGGEWETQYF.

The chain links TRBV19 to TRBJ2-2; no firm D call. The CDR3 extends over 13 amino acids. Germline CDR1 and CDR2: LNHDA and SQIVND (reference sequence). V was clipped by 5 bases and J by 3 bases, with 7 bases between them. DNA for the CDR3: TGTGCCAGTAGTTTTAGATACACCGGGGAGCTGTTTTTT. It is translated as CASSFRYTGELFF.

The CDR3 is CASSYRLLASDSYNEQFF. The CDR3 DNA follows: TGTGCCAGCAGCTACCGCTTGCTAGCTAGCGACTCCTACAATGAGCAGTTCTTC. This sequence joins TRBV11-3 and TRBJ2-1; D perhaps matches TRBD2 (6 bases). CDR1 is SGHNT, CDR2 YENEEA, per germline. CDR3 length: 18 amino acids. Trimming removed 4 bases from V and 0 bases from J, with 19 bases in between.

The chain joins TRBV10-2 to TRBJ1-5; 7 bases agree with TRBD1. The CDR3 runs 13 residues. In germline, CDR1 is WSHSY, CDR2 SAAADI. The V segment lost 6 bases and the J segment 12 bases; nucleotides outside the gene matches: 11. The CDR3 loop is CASRDTGVPLQHF. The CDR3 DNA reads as TGCGCCAGCAGAGACACAGGGGTGCCCCTCCAGCATTTT.